Here is one T cell receptor beta chain with its context. The ends were cut back, 0 bases at V and 9 bases at J, with 13 bases in the middle. CDR1 is SGHRS and CDR2 is YFSETQ in the germline V gene. The CDR3 length is 15 residues. Sequencing of TCR beta was undertaken in CD8+ and CD4+ T cells derived from blood. The sample belongs to a study of CD8 T cells in Susac syndrome. An amount of RNA that ranged from roughly 0.45 to 1 ug was reverse transcribed with random hexamers. In TCRdb, the immunoSEQ multiplex PCR reads were re-called with MiXCR into one record per CDR3 protein. Of about 110,000 distinct CDR3 sequences in the sample, 90% to 98% were seen once.

The sequence derives from a human donor in good health. Sequenced sample: CD4+ T cells from PBMCs. The chain recombines TRBV5-1 with TRBJ1-6, with D possibly matching TRBD1 (5 bases). The CDR3 sequence is CASSLVQGGVSPLHF. In DNA form, the CDR3 reads TGCGCCAGCAGCTTGGTGCAGGGAGGTGTTTCACCCCTCCACTTT.